The present T cell receptor beta chain was sequenced within a study of shared clonotypes between healthy human individuals. In the study overall: Participating donors consisted of a couple of women and a few men aged 18 to 49. Whole-study results and caveats: Clonotype sharing across donors was expected to vary with sequencing depth.

This clone showed up many times. The antigen is undetermined. Unsorted PBMC DNA underwent sequencing on ten immunoSEQ deep assay plates. Libraries were prepared by immunoSEQ multiplex PCR; TCRdb keeps only in-frame clonotypes and omits some of them. The sample has roughly 490,000 clones; 76% are singletons. Trimming removed 6 bases at V and 5 bases at J, with 11 bases between. The CDR3 runs 13 residues. CDR1 is SNHLY and CDR2 is FYNNEI in the germline V gene. Source material: PBMCs. V and J are TRBV2 and TRBJ1-5; D is possibly TRBD1 (5 bases). The receptor comes from a woman aged 35 to 49 in good health. Some clones in this sample may be carry-over from other donors' samples. CDR3 DNA: TGTGCCAGCAGGGACACCCACTATCAGCCCCAGCATTTT. It is translated as CASRDTHYQPQHF.